Below, 10 T cell receptor beta chains from the same sample are listed, as sequenced in a study of OX40 agonist ivuxolimab in advanced cancers. TCRdb keeps only in-frame clones here, not all; method: immunoSEQ multiplex PCR. The sample carries approximately 82,000 clones, roughly 83% recorded once. Sequencing used CD4+ or CD8+ T cells sorted from blood, obtained in a trial of the OX40 agonist ivuxolimab. The source of these receptors is an adult with an advanced solid tumor such as melanoma, head and neck, liver or kidney cancer.

The chain links TRBV27 to TRBJ2-3, with TRBD1 identical over 8 bases. Germline V gives CDR1 MNHEY, CDR2 SMNVEV (reference sequence). This CDR3 comprises 16 residues. After removal of 0 bases from V and 2 bases from J, the junction contained 4 bases not matched to a gene. CDR3 amino acids: CASSLSTGQDTDTQYF. Written as DNA, the CDR3 is TGTGCCAGCAGTTTATCGACGGGACAGGACACAGATACGCAGTATTTT.

This clone has more than one count but fewer than ten. The chain carries TRBV9 and TRBJ1-2, with 7 bases identical to TRBD1. The CDR3 has 15 amino acids. Trimming at V came to 4 bases and at J to 2 bases, leaving 8 bases not matched to a gene. Germline values: CDR1 SGDLS, CDR2 YYNGEE. The CDR3 here is CASSPSRGGNYGYTF. The CDR3 DNA reads TGTGCCAGCAGCCCTAGCAGAGGGGGCAACTATGGCTACACCTTC.

The chain recombines TRBV6-6 with TRBJ2-7; D is possibly TRBD2 (6 bases). V was pared by 2 bases and J by 4 bases, with 15 bases between. Germline V CDR1 and CDR2: MNHNY, SVGAGI (reference sequence). The CDR3 consists of 15 residues. The CDR3 DNA reads as TGTGCCAGCAGTTACGAAACGGGGGACCTGTACGAGCAGTACTTC. Protein sequence: CASSYETGDLYEQYF.

The CDR3 DNA follows: TGTGCCAGCAGAGACGGCAGGCGGTCTGGGGCCAACGTCCTGACTTTC. It translates to CASRDGRRSGANVLTF. The genes are TRBV2 and TRBJ2-6, with D unresolved. The V and J ends lost 6 bases and 1 base respectively, with 13 bases between them. Germline CDR1 SNHLY, CDR2 FYNNEI. The CDR3 covers 16 residues.

V is TRBV18 and J is TRBJ2-2; no clear D. In germline, CDR1 is KGHSH, CDR2 LQKENI. This CDR3 is 15 amino acids long. Trimming removed 4 bases from V and 1 base from J, with 10 bases in between. CDR3 residues: CASSLPARNTGELFF. CDR3 in DNA: TGTGCCAGCTCACTCCCAGCACGGAACACCGGGGAGCTGTTTTTT. Supplemented by reference TRBV18 and TRBJ2-2, the full variable domain reads NAGVMQNPRHLVRRRGQEARLRCSPMKGHSHVYWYRQLPEEGLKFMVYLQKENIIDESGMPKERFSAEFPKEGPSILRIQQVVRGDSAAYFCASSLPARNTGELFFGEGSRLTVL.

J is TRBJ2-4 and V is TRBV6-5; D remains unclear. Per the germline V gene, CDR1 is MNHEY and CDR2 is SVGAGI. The CDR3 runs to 13 residues. V dropped 8 bases and J dropped 3 bases, with 11 bases sitting between them. The CDR3 region has the DNA TGTGCCAGCCACCAGTGGGACAAAAACATTCAGTACTTC. Translating gives CASHQWDKNIQYF.

This chain joins TRBV2 and TRBJ2-5; tentatively, D is TRBD1 (5 bases). Trimming shortened V by 10 bases and J by 3 bases, and 12 bases separated the two germline ends. The CDR3 covers 12 residues. CDR1 is SNHLY and CDR2 is FYNNEI in the germline V gene. In nucleotides, the CDR3 is TGTGCCAACGGGCAGGGTGAAGAGACCCAGTACTTC. Translating it yields CANGQGEETQYF.

This rearrangement joins TRBV30 to TRBJ1-6; maybe TRBD1 (6 bases). Trimming cost V 4 bases and J 0 bases, with 10 bases left between them. The CDR3 totals 15 residues. From germline, CDR1 is GTSNPN and CDR2 SVGIG (reference sequence). The CDR3 spells CAWIEDSSYNSPLHF. In DNA, the CDR3 is TGTGCCTGGATAGAGGACAGCTCCTATAATTCACCCCTCCACTTT.

The V call is TRBV9, the J call TRBJ1-1, with D unresolved. The V gene's germline CDR1 is SGDLS and CDR2 YYNGEE. V was trimmed by 0 bases and J by 4 bases, leaving 10 bases between them. This CDR3 region has 14 residues. CDR3 amino acids: CASSVVGQPTEAFF. CDR3 nucleotide sequence: TGTGCCAGCAGCGTAGTGGGCCAGCCCACTGAAGCTTTCTTT.

V gene TRBV5-6 combines with J gene TRBJ2-5; TRBD1 matches 9 bases. This CDR3 has 14 amino acids. The junction had 4 bases not matched to a gene; V was cut back by 2 bases and J by 5 bases. Germline CDR1 reads SGHDT; CDR2 reads YYEEEE. The CDR3 loop reads CASSFGTGLETQYF. The CDR3 DNA follows: TGTGCCAGCAGCTTCGGGACAGGGCTGGAGACCCAGTACTTC. Variable domain in full (rest from reference TRBV5-6 and TRBJ2-5): DAGVTQSPTHLIKTRGQQVTLRCSPKSGHDTVSWYQQALGQGPQFIFQYYEEEERQRGNFPDRFSGHQFPNYSSELNVNALLLGDSALYLCASSFGTGLETQYFGPGTRLLVL.